The entry that follows covers one TCR beta chain sequence. The antigen is undetermined. These data originate in a study of blood T cells in healthy people across ages. Regarding the study as a whole: Long-lived donors had more naive CD4+ cells and higher diversity than aged donors. In older individuals, TCR beta diversity per million T cells was lower, falling roughly linearly with age.

CDR3 length equals 12 residues. Germline V CDR1 and CDR2: SGHAT, FQNNGV. V trimming: 9 bases; J trimming: 7 bases; junction bases outside the gene matches: 9. Collection of 9 to 10 milliliters of peripheral blood was performed for each donor. A J-beta primer mix and a sample-barcoded 5' primer were used in a second PCR of roughly 6 to 11 cycles. Each CDR3 protein gets one entry after TCRdb re-called the 5' RACE reads with MiXCR. The sample consists of more than 1.4 million distinct CDR3 sequences, roughly 45% of them appearing once. The receptor comes from a woman younger than 30 in good health. The gene calls are TRBV11-2 and TRBJ2-7; 7 bases fit TRBD1. Sequencing was performed on blood. The DNA of the CDR3 is TGTGCCAGTAAACAGGGGCACAATGAGCAGTACTTC. This sequence encodes CASKQGHNEQYF.